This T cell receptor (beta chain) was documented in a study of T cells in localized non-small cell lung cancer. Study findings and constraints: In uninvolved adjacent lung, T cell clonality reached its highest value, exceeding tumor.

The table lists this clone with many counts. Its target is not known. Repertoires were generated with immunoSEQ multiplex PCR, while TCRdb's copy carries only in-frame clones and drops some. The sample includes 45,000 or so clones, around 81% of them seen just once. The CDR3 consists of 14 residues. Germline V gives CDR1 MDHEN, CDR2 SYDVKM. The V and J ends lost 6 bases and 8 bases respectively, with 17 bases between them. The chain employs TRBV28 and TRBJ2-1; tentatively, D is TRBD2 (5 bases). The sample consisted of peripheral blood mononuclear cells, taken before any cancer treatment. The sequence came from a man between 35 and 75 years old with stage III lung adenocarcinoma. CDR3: CASSPGNREYEQFF. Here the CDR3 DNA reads TGTGCCAGCAGCCCGGGGAACCGCGAGTATGAGCAGTTCTTC.